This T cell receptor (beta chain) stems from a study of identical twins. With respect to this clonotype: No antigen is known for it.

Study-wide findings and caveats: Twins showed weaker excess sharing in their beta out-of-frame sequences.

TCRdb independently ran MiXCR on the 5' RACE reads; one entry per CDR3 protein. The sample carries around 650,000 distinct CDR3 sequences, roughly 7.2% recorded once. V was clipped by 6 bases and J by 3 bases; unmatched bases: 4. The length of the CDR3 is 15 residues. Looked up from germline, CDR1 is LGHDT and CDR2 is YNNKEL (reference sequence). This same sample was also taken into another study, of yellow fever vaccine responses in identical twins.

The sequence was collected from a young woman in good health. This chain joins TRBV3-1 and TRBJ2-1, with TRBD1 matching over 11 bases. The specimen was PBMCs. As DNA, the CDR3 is TGTGCCAGCAGACTCGGGACAGGGGGCTACAATGAGCAGTTCTTC. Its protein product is CASRLGTGGYNEQFF.